Each of the 28 T cell receptor beta chains below was sequenced from the same sample in a study of T cell responses to AZD1222 COVID-19 vaccine. Method: immunoSEQ multiplex PCR; TCRdb's copy keeps in-frame clones and lacks some. The sample consists of roughly 150,000 clones, about 90% of them appearing once. The input for sequencing was peripheral blood, taken 28 days after the second AZD1222 dose. The receptors were sampled from an adult who received the AZD1222 COVID-19 vaccine.

This clone was observed at least ten times. The chain is built from TRBV7-2 and TRBJ2-7; D gene ambiguous. The CDR3 is 13 amino acids. The germline gives CDR1 SGHTA, CDR2 FQGNSA. V lost 1 base and J 6 bases, leaving 10 bases between the germline ends. The CDR3 coding sequence is TGTGCCAGCAGCTTAGAAATTTCGGTCGAGCAGTACTTC. This sequence encodes CASSLEISVEQYF.

The rearrangement joins TRBV30 to TRBJ1-2; maybe TRBD1 (5 bases). The CDR3 spans 14 residues. Germline loops: CDR1 GTSNPN, CDR2 SVGIG (reference sequence). V lost 4 bases and J lost 3, with 15 bases in between. The chain's CDR3 is CAWTPERGDYGYTF. CDR3 nucleotide sequence: TGTGCCTGGACTCCCGAGCGAGGGGACTATGGCTACACCTTC.

The genes are TRBV12-3 or TRBV12-4 and TRBJ1-5; TRBD1 matches at 7 bases. V lost 6 bases and J lost 5; bases outside the gene matches: 4. CDR3 length: 13 residues. DNA of the CDR3: TGTGCCAGCAGAAACAGGGGTGATCAGCCCCAGCATTTT. The encoded protein is CASRNRGDQPQHF.

This clone was detected only once. The chain recombines TRBV7-8 with TRBJ1-5; weak D call: TRBD1 (5 bases). Germline V gene lookup returns CDR1 SGHVS and CDR2 FQNEAQ. V dropped 3 bases and J dropped 5 bases, with 11 bases sitting between them. The CDR3 runs 14 residues. This CDR3 reads CASSFERGDQPQHF. CDR3 in DNA: TGTGCCAGCAGCTTCGAGAGGGGAGATCAGCCCCAGCATTTT.

The rearrangement uses TRBV5-1 and TRBJ2-1, with no clear D. The CDR3 consists of 16 residues. V gave up 0 bases and J gave up 0 bases, with 10 bases separating them. Germline V lookup: CDR1 SGHRS, CDR2 YFSETQ. Here the CDR3 DNA reads TGCGCCAGCAGCTTGGCCCGTATGGTCTCCTACAATGAGCAGTTCTTC. It translates to CASSLARMVSYNEQFF.

The chain couples TRBV7-2 to TRBJ2-7; a weak D match, TRBD2 (6 bases). There are 18 residues in the CDR3. Trimming pared 5 bases from V and 2 bases from J, leaving 25 bases between. Germline V gene data show CDR1 as SGHTA and CDR2 as FQGNSA. The CDR3 DNA follows: TGTGCCAGCAGCCGGACGATAACCGCCGGGACTTCAACCTACGAGCAGTACTTC. Protein product: CASSRTITAGTSTYEQYF. The variable domain in full, with the rest retrieved from reference TRBV7-2 and TRBJ2-7, is GAGVSQSPSNKVTEKGKDVELRCDPISGHTALYWYRQSLGQGLEFLIYFQGNSAPDKSGLPSDRFSAERTGGSVSTLTIQRTQQEDSAVYLCASSRTITAGTSTYEQYFGPGTRLTVT.

The chain carries TRBV27 and TRBJ2-5; 10 bases agree with TRBD1. Germline trimming cut 4 bases from V and 1 base from J; bases unmatched to any gene: 9. This CDR3 has 17 amino acids. Per the germline V gene, CDR1 is MNHEY and CDR2 is SMNVEV (reference sequence). Here the CDR3 DNA reads TGTGCCAGCAGTTCACTGCCGGGACAGGGGCCCCAAGAGACCCAGTACTTC. Its translation is CASSSLPGQGPQETQYF.

The genes are TRBV5-6 and TRBJ2-1, with D perhaps assigned TRBD1 or TRBD2 (5 bases each). The CDR3 consists of 13 residues. Per germline, CDR1 SGHDT and CDR2 YYEEEE. V was pared by 3 bases and J by 5 bases, with 9 bases between. The CDR3 loop is CASSSGPHNEQFF. The CDR3 DNA sequence: TGTGCCAGCAGCTCGGGACCCCACAATGAGCAGTTCTTC.

The chain couples TRBV18 to TRBJ1-4; D gene uncertain. Per the germline V gene, CDR1 is KGHSH and CDR2 is LQKENI. The V end was cut by 2 bases, the J end by 6 bases, with 1 base between. The CDR3 has 11 amino acids. CDR3 sequence reads: CASSPDEKLFF. The CDR3 nucleotides are TGTGCCAGCTCACCAGATGAAAAACTGTTTTTT.

V is TRBV27 and J is TRBJ2-1; a weak D match, TRBD2 (7 bases). Trimming stripped 3 bases from V and 7 bases from J, with 16 bases between. This CDR3 contains 15 residues. CDR1 and CDR2 (germline): MNHEY, SMNVEV (reference sequence). The CDR3 loop is CASSFWGGLANEQFF. CDR3 nucleotide sequence: TGTGCCAGCAGTTTCTGGGGGGGGCTCGCGAATGAGCAGTTCTTC.

This rearrangement joins TRBV7-2 to TRBJ2-1, with TRBD2 matching 12 bases. Germline V lookup: CDR1 SGHTA, CDR2 FQGNSA. With 1 base clipped from V and 3 bases from J, the junction kept 7 bases outside the gene matches. The CDR3 length is 18 residues. This chain's CDR3 is CASSLGLAGAGVYNEQFF. The CDR3 nucleotides read TGTGCCAGCAGCTTAGGACTAGCGGGAGCAGGGGTCTACAATGAGCAGTTCTTC. Drawing the rest from reference TRBV7-2 and TRBJ2-1, the complete variable domain is GAGVSQSPSNKVTEKGKDVELRCDPISGHTALYWYRQSLGQGLEFLIYFQGNSAPDKSGLPSDRFSAERTGGSVSTLTIQRTQQEDSAVYLCASSLGLAGAGVYNEQFFGPGTRLTVL.

The DNA of the CDR3 is TGTGCCAGTAGTCCCCTTAGTAGCGGGAGAGGAGAGCAGTACTTC. Translating it yields CASSPLSSGRGEQYF. V is TRBV19 and J is TRBJ2-7; 9 nucleotides match TRBD2. In germline, CDR1 is LNHDA, CDR2 SQIVND (reference sequence). V shed 5 bases, J shed 7 bases, and the junction held 12 bases outside the gene matches. The CDR3 loop spans 15 amino acids.

The J gene is TRBJ1-6, the V gene TRBV27, with a possible D match to TRBD1 (5 bases). The CDR3 is made up of 15 amino acids. V was clipped by 2 bases and J by 5 bases, with 10 bases between them. Germline assignment: CDR1 MNHEY and CDR2 SMNVEV (reference sequence). CDR3 loop: CASSLIDRDNSPLHF. CDR3 sequence (DNA): TGTGCCAGCAGTTTAATTGACAGAGATAATTCACCCCTCCACTTT.

A few counts support this clone. This chain uses TRBV6-1 with TRBJ1-2; D is unclear. Trimming shortened V by 3 bases and J by 4 bases, and 9 bases separated the two germline ends. Germline-derived CDR1 and CDR2 are MNHNS and SASEGT. This CDR3 spans 13 amino acids. The CDR3 nucleotides read TGTGCCAGCAGTGAGGGCCCTGGCTATGGCTACACCTTC. Protein: CASSEGPGYGYTF.

There are a few counts of this clone. This rearrangement joins TRBV6-6 to TRBJ2-1; possibly TRBD1 for D (5 bases). The CDR3 contains 11 residues. CDR1 is MNHNY, CDR2 SVGAGI, per germline (reference sequence). Trimming stripped 5 bases from V and 6 bases from J, with 5 bases between. The CDR3 is CASSDSNEQFF. Written as DNA, the CDR3 is TGTGCCAGCAGTGACAGCAATGAGCAGTTCTTC.

The chain employs TRBV30 and TRBJ1-1; D gene uncertain. V gave up 6 bases and J gave up 3 bases, with 14 bases separating them. The germline V gene encodes CDR1 GTSNPN and CDR2 SVGIG (reference sequence). This CDR3 is built from 13 residues. The CDR3 region is CACRFRFDTEAFF. In nucleotides, the CDR3 is TGTGCCTGTAGGTTTAGATTCGACACTGAAGCTTTCTTT.

The CDR3 nucleotides read TGTGCTAGTGGTCCGCCGGGACAGGGTTGGACCGGGGAGCTGTTTTTT. Its protein is CASGPPGQGWTGELFF. The rearrangement uses TRBV12-5 and TRBJ2-2; 9 positions agree with TRBD1. From germline, CDR1 is LGHNT and CDR2 FRNRAP. The CDR3 sequence is 16 residues long. The ends lost 5 bases at V and 5 bases at J; junction bases unmatched: 9.

The rearrangement uses TRBV19 and TRBJ2-7; D not certain. Germline CDR1 reads LNHDA; CDR2 reads SQIVND (reference sequence). This CDR3 region has 12 residues. V lost 4 bases, J lost 3 bases, and 7 bases lay in between. The CDR3 is CASSNNFYEQYF. The CDR3 nucleotides read TGTGCCAGTAGTAATAACTTCTACGAGCAGTACTTC.

The rearrangement links TRBV9 to TRBJ2-3, with D uncertain. The CDR3 extends over 13 amino acids. Looked up from germline, CDR1 is SGDLS and CDR2 is YYNGEE. The V and J ends lost 0 bases and 6 bases respectively, with 8 bases between them. Written as DNA, the CDR3 is TGTGCCAGCAGCGTAGAGATGAGGGATACGCAGTATTTT. Translation: CASSVEMRDTQYF.

This chain connects TRBV5-6 to TRBJ2-3; the D call may be TRBD1 or TRBD2 (6 bases each). CDR3 length: 18 residues. Looked up from germline, CDR1 is SGHDT and CDR2 is YYEEEE. Trimming cost V 4 bases and J 0 bases, with 21 bases left between them. The CDR3 protein is CASSPGGGGLFSTDTQYF. DNA for the CDR3: TGTGCCAGCAGCCCCGGGGGCGGCGGTCTATTTAGCACAGATACGCAGTATTTT.

The chain combines TRBV6-1 with TRBJ1-1; tentatively, D is TRBD1 (5 bases). CDR3 length: 14 residues. V lost 2 bases, J lost 5 bases, and 12 bases lay in between. Germline-derived CDR1 and CDR2 are MNHNS and SASEGT. The CDR3 region has the DNA TGTGCCAGCAGTGAATCAGGGTACTATACTGAAGCTTTCTTT. Its translation is CASSESGYYTEAFF.

This clone showed up just a few times. CDR3 DNA: TGTGCCAGCAGTGGAGCCTTCTACACCTTC. Its translation: CASSGAFYTF. The rearrangement links TRBV6-1 to TRBJ1-2, with D hard to call. The CDR3 consists of 10 residues. Deletions cut 4 bases from V and 10 bases from J, with 7 bases between. Germline CDR1 and CDR2: MNHNS and SASEGT.

V and J are TRBV13 and TRBJ2-7; D is undetermined. Germline CDR1 is PRHDT and CDR2 is FYEKMQ (reference sequence). The CDR3 covers 15 residues. V dropped 0 bases and J dropped 4 bases, with 13 bases sitting between them. The CDR3 sequence: CASSLGQRTEYEQYF. CDR3 DNA sequence: TGTGCCAGCAGCTTAGGCCAAAGGACCGAGTACGAGCAGTACTTC.

This clone was observed once. The V gene is TRBV19, the J gene TRBJ1-5; 7 bases fit TRBD1. The V gene end was trimmed by 10 bases and the J gene end by 1 base; junction bases not matched to a gene: 7. CDR3 length equals 14 residues. Germline loops: CDR1 LNHDA, CDR2 SQIVND (reference sequence). CDR3 loop: CATRQGGSNQPQHF. As DNA, the CDR3 is TGTGCCACCCGACAGGGCGGGAGCAATCAGCCCCAGCATTTT.

The J gene is TRBJ1-1, the V gene TRBV3-1 (or the pseudogene TRBV3-2); 9 nucleotides match TRBD1. This CDR3 spans 14 amino acids. V gave up 4 bases and J gave up 11 bases; unmatched junction bases: 11. Germline V gene sequence: CDR1 LGHDT, CDR2 YNNKEL (reference sequence). The CDR3 loop is CASSLETGGHRAFF. CDR3 DNA sequence: TGTGCCAGCAGCCTAGAGACAGGGGGTCATCGGGCTTTCTTT.

The chain couples TRBV7-9 to TRBJ1-2, with D perhaps TRBD1 (5 bases). Trimming took off 5 bases at V and 7 bases at J, with 14 bases between the two ends. CDR1 and CDR2 (germline): SEHNR, FQNEAQ (reference sequence). This CDR3 contains 13 residues. CDR3 amino acids: CASSRGTEGGYTF. The CDR3 nucleotides read TGTGCCAGCAGCAGAGGGACGGAGGGTGGCTACACCTTC.

A remark on this clone: A read error may account for a junction end that differs from germline. The chain is built from TRBV20-1 and TRBJ2-1; no reliable D call. Germline V lookup: CDR1 DFQATT, CDR2 SNEGSKA (reference sequence). This CDR3 is 10 amino acids long. CDR3 sequence (DNA): TGCAGTGCCAGAGGTAGTGAGCAGTTCTTC. This gives the protein CSARGSEQFF.

DNA for the CDR3: TGTGCCAGCAGCTTAGAGTTGGTAAGAGGCTACACCTTC. Residues: CASSLELVRGYTF. The J gene is TRBJ1-2, the V gene TRBV7-2; D is unresolved. Germline V gives CDR1 SGHTA, CDR2 FQGNSA. V lost 1 base and J 8 bases, leaving 11 bases between the germline ends. The CDR3 extends over 13 amino acids.